This T cell receptor (beta chain) is drawn from a study of Ad26.COV2.S vaccination and SARS-CoV-2 variants. Per germline, CDR1 LNHNV and CDR2 YYDKDF (reference sequence). CDR3 length equals 15 residues. V was pared by 5 bases and J by 0 bases, with 13 bases between. Study-wide findings and caveats: Vaccine and placebo groups showed comparable non-spike TCR breadth.

Measured with immunoSEQ multiplex PCR; TCRdb has only the in-frame clones, and not every one. The profile shows about 320,000 clones, approximately 87% of them singletons. Treatment in this sample: 15 to 20 received Ad26.COV2.S at low or high dose, single or two shots; several received placebo; per-sample allocation not given. Vaccine and placebo recipients were sampled on day 63 after the first injection. A remark on this clone: Its specificity is unknown.

The receptor comes from a person between 18 and 65 years old who received the Ad26.COV2.S COVID-19 vaccine or a placebo. This specimen consisted of peripheral blood, obtained in a trial of Ad26.COV2.S vaccine versus placebo. The rearrangement links TRBV15 to TRBJ1-2; a weak D match, TRBD1 (6 bases). The DNA of the CDR3 is TGTGCCACCAGCCTAGGGGGGGATTCTAACTATGGCTACACCTTC. Translating gives CATSLGGDSNYGYTF.